These 22 T cell receptor beta chains were all obtained from the same sample, sequenced in a study of response to subunit inactivated influenza vaccine. TCRdb independently ran MiXCR on the RT-PCR reads; one entry per CDR3 protein. The sample records 700,000 to 900,000 distinct CDR3 sequences, around 21% being singletons. The sequences come from PBMCs from blood, collected roughly 5 days after vaccination. The receptor source for this set is a man in his fifties or sixties who received an inactivated influenza vaccine.

This clonotype was counted between two and nine times. V and J are TRBV15 and TRBJ1-6; D not resolved. CDR1 and CDR2 from the germline V gene are LNHNV and YYDKDF (reference sequence). Trimming left V 1 base short and J 6 bases short, with 10 bases between. The CDR3 extends over 15 amino acids. CDR3 amino acids: CATSRAQYSNSPLHF. The CDR3 DNA is TGTGCCACCAGCAGAGCACAGTACAGTAATTCACCCCTCCACTTT. The full variable domain, rest sourced from reference TRBV15 and TRBJ1-6, is DAMVIQNPRYQVTQFGKPVTLSCSQTLNHNVMYWYQQKSSQAPKLLFHYYDKDFNNEADTPDNFQSRRPNTSFCFLDIRSPGLGDTAMYLCATSRAQYSNSPLHFGNGTRLTVT.

This chain connects TRBV19 to TRBJ2-6; 7 positions match TRBD1. Trimming cost V 3 bases and J 2 bases; bases outside gene matches: 4. The CDR3 contains 16 residues. The germline CDR1 and CDR2 sequences are LNHDA and SQIVND (reference sequence). This CDR3 reads CASSILQGAGANVLTF. In DNA form, the CDR3 reads TGTGCCAGTAGTATCCTCCAGGGGGCTGGGGCCAACGTCCTGACTTTC.

This clonotype was counted between two and nine times. This sequence joins TRBV6-5 and TRBJ2-5; 7 bases align to TRBD1. J lost 5 bases, V lost 2 bases, and 8 bases had no gene match. The length of the CDR3 is 15 residues. CDR1 is MNHEY, CDR2 SVGAGI, per germline. The CDR3 coding sequence is TGTGCCAGCAGTTACGCGACAGGGTCGGCGGAGACCCAGTACTTC. It translates to CASSYATGSAETQYF.

The chain links TRBV5-1 to TRBJ1-4, with D perhaps matching TRBD1 (6 bases). Germline loops: CDR1 SGHRS, CDR2 YFSETQ. V gave up 1 base and J gave up 7 bases, with 14 bases separating them. The CDR3 runs to 15 residues. CDR3 region: CASSLLGGGSEKLFF. The CDR3 DNA reads as TGCGCCAGCAGCTTGCTAGGGGGAGGAAGTGAAAAACTGTTTTTT.

The gene calls are TRBV5-1 and TRBJ2-7; 11 nucleotides match TRBD1. Germline V gene lookup returns CDR1 SGHRS and CDR2 YFSETQ. V dropped 5 bases and J dropped 7; count of bases not matched to a gene: 14. The CDR3 is 16 residues long. The CDR3 bases are TGCGCCAGCAGTCGAACAACCGGGACAGGGGGGTATGAGCAGTACTTC. This gives the protein CASSRTTGTGGYEQYF. The full variable domain, completed using reference TRBV5-1 and TRBJ2-7, is KAGVTQTPRYLIKTRGQQVTLSCSPISGHRSVSWYQQTPGQGLQFLFEYFSETQRNKGNFPGRFSGRQFSNSRSEMNVSTLELGDSALYLCASSRTTGTGGYEQYFGPGTRLTVT.

The J gene is TRBJ2-7, the V gene TRBV13; weak D call: TRBD1 (5 bases). This CDR3 spans 17 amino acids. Between the trimmed V and J ends, which lost 5 bases and 1 base, there was a span of 21 bases. Germline V lookup: CDR1 PRHDT, CDR2 FYEKMQ (reference sequence). The CDR3 region is CASSPRAEVQKSYEQYF. The DNA for the CDR3 is TGTGCCAGCAGCCCCAGGGCCGAGGTACAAAAATCCTACGAGCAGTACTTC. The variable domain in full, completed from reference TRBV13 and TRBJ2-7, reads AAGVIQSPRHLIKEKRETATLKCYPIPRHDTVYWYQQGPGQDPQFLISFYEKMQSDKGSIPDRFSAQQFSDYHSELNMSSLELGDSALYFCASSPRAEVQKSYEQYFGPGTRLTVT.

The rearrangement links TRBV12-3 or TRBV12-4 to TRBJ2-2; TRBD1 might be the D (6 bases). The CDR3 extends over 14 amino acids. Trimming left V 2 bases short and J 7 bases short, with 11 bases between. This CDR3 is CASSLYRANGELFF. The DNA of the CDR3 is TGTGCCAGCAGTTTATACAGGGCGAACGGGGAGCTGTTTTTT.

The chain joins TRBV4-2 to TRBJ2-7; D remains ambiguous. V was cut by 0 bases and J by 4 bases, with 7 bases left in between. Germline lookup yields CDR1 LGHNA and CDR2 YNFKEQ. The CDR3 sequence is 13 residues long. CDR3 amino acids: CASSQDQVYEQYF. CDR3 DNA: TGTGCCAGCAGCCAAGATCAAGTTTACGAGCAGTACTTC.

This rearrangement joins TRBV29-1 to TRBJ1-1; TRBD1 is a possible D gene (5 bases). Germline lookup yields CDR1 SQVTM and CDR2 ANQGSEA. The CDR3 loop spans 13 amino acids. Trimming pared 2 bases from V and 4 bases from J, leaving 11 bases between. DNA of the CDR3: TGCAGCGTTGAACCAGGGCTCGGCACTGAAGCTTTCTTT. Translating gives CSVEPGLGTEAFF.

This clonotype was observed at least ten times. CDR3 DNA sequence: TGCAGCGTTAGGACCTACTCCTACGAGCAGTACTTC. Its translation is CSVRTYSYEQYF. This chain joins TRBV29-1 and TRBJ2-7; no reliable D call. The CDR3 runs 12 residues. The V gene's germline CDR1 is SQVTM and CDR2 ANQGSEA. V lost 5 bases and J lost 0, with 8 bases in between.

The CDR3 reads CASSFTQGARGNQPQHF. DNA of the CDR3: TGTGCCAGCAGCTTTACGCAGGGGGCGCGGGGCAATCAGCCCCAGCATTTT. The J gene is TRBJ1-5, the V gene TRBV5-6; 8 nucleotides match TRBD1. Trimming removed 2 bases from V and 2 bases from J; junction bases left unmatched: 9. Germline V gene lookup returns CDR1 SGHDT and CDR2 YYEEEE. The CDR3 sequence is 17 residues long. The whole variable domain, filled in from reference TRBV5-6 and TRBJ1-5, reads DAGVTQSPTHLIKTRGQQVTLRCSPKSGHDTVSWYQQALGQGPQFIFQYYEEEERQRGNFPDRFSGHQFPNYSSELNVNALLLGDSALYLCASSFTQGARGNQPQHFGDGTRLSIL.

This chain uses TRBV20-1 with TRBJ2-6; TRBD2 agrees at 13 bases. Trimming cost V 5 bases and J 0 bases; bases outside gene matches: 7. The CDR3 is 18 residues long. Germline values: CDR1 DFQATT, CDR2 SNEGSKA (reference sequence). CDR3 sequence (DNA): TGCAGTGCTCCAACGGGACTAGCGGGACCCTCTGGGGCCAACGTCCTGACTTTC. This codes for CSAPTGLAGPSGANVLTF.

V usage is TRBV10-3 and J usage is TRBJ2-7; no clear D gene. Germline CDR1 is ENHRY and CDR2 is SYGVKD. CDR3 size: 13 residues. V was pared by 6 bases and J by 0 bases, with 9 bases between. The CDR3 DNA sequence: TGTGCCATCAGGAACTTTTCCTCCTACGAGCAGTACTTC. This sequence encodes CAIRNFSSYEQYF.

This chain connects TRBV29-1 to TRBJ2-5, with D perhaps TRBD2 (5 bases). This CDR3 comprises 12 residues. Germline V CDR1 and CDR2: SQVTM, ANQGSEA. V was cut by 6 bases and J by 3 bases, with 11 bases left in between. Here the CDR3 reads CSVGDVKETQYF. The CDR3 DNA follows: TGCAGCGTCGGGGATGTAAAAGAGACCCAGTACTTC.

This clonotype has only a few counts. The genes are TRBV12-3 or TRBV12-4 and TRBJ1-5; unclear D gene. V was trimmed by 3 bases and J by 10 bases, leaving 13 bases between them. This CDR3 contains 13 residues. CDR3 nucleotide sequence: TGTGCCAGCAGTTTTTCGTCTGTTCCCCCCCAGCATTTT. Amino acid sequence: CASSFSSVPPQHF.

This clonotype occurred a few times. The genes are TRBV5-1 and TRBJ2-1, with 9 bases matching TRBD2. Germline CDR1 and CDR2: SGHRS and YFSETQ. The CDR3 covers 15 residues. Unmatched junction bases numbered 10, after V lost 4 bases and J lost 8 bases. CDR3 loop: CASSRNLAGNDEQFF. CDR3 sequence (DNA): TGCGCCAGCAGCCGAAATCTAGCGGGAAATGATGAGCAGTTCTTC.

V usage is TRBV20-1 and J usage is TRBJ2-7; 7 bases are a match to TRBD1. Unmatched junction bases numbered 13, after V lost 1 base and J lost 4 bases. This CDR3 has 16 amino acids. Germline lookup yields CDR1 DFQATT and CDR2 SNEGSKA (reference sequence). This CDR3 is CSARGVRGSGLYEQYF. In DNA form, the CDR3 reads TGCAGTGCTAGAGGGGTCAGGGGGTCCGGCTTGTACGAGCAGTACTTC.

The rearrangement links TRBV27 to TRBJ2-3, with a weak D call TRBD2 (6 bases). Trimming shortened V by 2 bases and J by 4 bases, and 16 bases separated the two germline ends. CDR1 is MNHEY and CDR2 is SMNVEV in the germline V gene (reference sequence). CDR3 length: 16 amino acids. The CDR3 reads CASSLLTSKGPDTQYF. In nucleotides, the CDR3 is TGTGCCAGCAGTTTACTAACTAGCAAGGGGCCAGATACGCAGTATTTT.

The rearrangement uses TRBV10-3 and TRBJ2-2; 8 bases align to TRBD2. The CDR3 is made up of 13 amino acids. J lost 9 bases, V lost 10 bases, and 10 bases had no gene match. Looked up from germline, CDR1 is ENHRY and CDR2 is SYGVKD. CDR3 sequence (DNA): TGTGCCACCACAGCGGGAGCAGGCTGGGAGCTGTTTTTT. Amino acids: CATTAGAGWELFF.

The chain employs TRBV20-1 and TRBJ1-5; tentative D call: TRBD1 (5 bases). The V gene lost 6 bases and the J gene lost 6 bases, with 15 bases spanning the gap. The CDR3 runs 13 residues. Germline V gene lookup returns CDR1 DFQATT and CDR2 SNEGSKA (reference sequence). DNA of the CDR3: TGCAGTGCCGCAGAGACCGGGGGTCAGCCCCAGCATTTT. Its translation: CSAAETGGQPQHF.

The rearrangement links TRBV4-1 to TRBJ2-7, with D perhaps TRBD1 (5 bases). V lost 1 base to trimming and J lost 0 bases, with 13 bases between them. CDR1 is MGHRA, CDR2 YSYEKL, per germline. The CDR3 is made up of 16 amino acids. The CDR3 sequence is CASSQVPTRGSYEQYF. CDR3 nucleotide sequence: TGCGCCAGCAGCCAAGTCCCTACAAGGGGCTCCTACGAGCAGTACTTC.

This clonotype was seen repeatedly, ten times or more. The chain recombines TRBV10-3 with TRBJ1-5; D is uncertain. V lost 3 bases and J lost 7, with 7 bases in between. This CDR3 spans 12 amino acids. Germline V gene lookup returns CDR1 ENHRY and CDR2 SYGVKD. The CDR3 region has the DNA TGTGCCATCAGTGATGCGTACCAGCCCCAGCATTTT. Translating it yields CAISDAYQPQHF.